Listed below are T cell receptor beta chains from one sample, sequenced in a study of a mutant IDH1 vaccine in newly diagnosed glioma. The antigens of these receptors remain unknown. Assay: immunoSEQ multiplex PCR; the TCRdb copy retains only in-frame clones and omits some. The data contain roughly 22,000 clones, roughly 87% of them singletons. The sample here was PBMCs, taken from a glioma patient whose treatment included an IDH1 peptide vaccine. These receptors were obtained from a man aged 35 to 55 with glioma. Some clones in this sample may be carry-over from other donors' samples. The CDR3 runs from the conserved cysteine through the conserved F or W. Each record gives: D gene, CDR3 length, V gene, J gene, clone size, CDR3 protein, CDR3 DNA. The D gene is left open where the match is weak. Clone size is given for some rows only: seen once, a few or many times, or a class if the clone is expanded.

D gene: TRBD1; CDR3 length: 13; V gene: TRBV6-5; J gene: TRBJ1-1; clone size: -; CDR3 protein: CASTDRVNTEAFF; CDR3 DNA: TGTGCCAGCACAGACAGGGTGAACACTGAAGCTTTCTTT
D gene: -; CDR3 length: 14; V gene: TRBV27; J gene: TRBJ1-1; clone size: -; CDR3 protein: CASSYYGGGTEAFF; CDR3 DNA: TGTGCCAGCAGTTACTACGGGGGGGGCACTGAAGCTTTCTTT
D gene: -; CDR3 length: 16; V gene: TRBV6-6; J gene: TRBJ1-2; clone size: -; CDR3 protein: CASSYYALQGSDGYTF; CDR3 DNA: TGTGCCAGCAGTTATTACGCCTTACAGGGTTCGGATGGCTACACCTTC
D gene: -; CDR3 length: 14; V gene: TRBV4-1; J gene: TRBJ2-5; clone size: -; CDR3 protein: CASSQGTVKETQYF; CDR3 DNA: TGCGCCAGCAGCCAAGGGACAGTAAAGGAGACCCAGTACTTC
D gene: TRBD1; CDR3 length: 16; V gene: TRBV23-1; J gene: TRBJ1-3; clone size: -; CDR3 protein: CASSSRQGYPGNTIYF; CDR3 DNA: TGCGCCAGCAGTTCACGACAGGGGTATCCTGGAAACACCATATATTTT
D gene: -; CDR3 length: 15; V gene: TRBV5-8; J gene: TRBJ2-1; clone size: -; CDR3 protein: CASRRELSSYNEQFF; CDR3 DNA: TGTGCCAGCAGACGAGAGCTGAGCTCCTACAATGAGCAGTTCTTC
D gene: -; CDR3 length: 14; V gene: TRBV30; J gene: TRBJ2-5; clone size: -; CDR3 protein: CAWSSPTDQETQYF; CDR3 DNA: TGTGCCTGGAGTTCCCCGACAGATCAAGAGACCCAGTACTTC
D gene: TRBD1; CDR3 length: 13; V gene: TRBV14; J gene: TRBJ1-1; clone size: -; CDR3 protein: CASSLNRGTEAFF; CDR3 DNA: TGTGCCAGCAGCCTCAACAGGGGTACTGAAGCTTTCTTT
D gene: -; CDR3 length: 12; V gene: TRBV2; J gene: TRBJ2-3; clone size: -; CDR3 protein: CASSLSGDTQYF; CDR3 DNA: TGTGCCAGCAGTCTTAGCGGTGATACGCAGTATTTT
D gene: -; CDR3 length: 15; V gene: TRBV5-8; J gene: TRBJ2-1; clone size: -; CDR3 protein: CASSLVGGAHNEQFF; CDR3 DNA: TGTGCCAGCAGCTTGGTTGGGGGCGCCCACAATGAGCAGTTCTTC
D gene: -; CDR3 length: 15; V gene: TRBV7-9; J gene: TRBJ1-2; clone size: -; CDR3 protein: CASSGGPPLNYGYTF; CDR3 DNA: TGTGCCAGCTCCGGCGGGCCTCCTCTTAACTATGGCTACACCTTC
D gene: TRBD1; CDR3 length: 15; V gene: TRBV2; J gene: TRBJ1-3; clone size: once; CDR3 protein: CASSADRDHGNTIYF; CDR3 DNA: TGTGCCAGCAGTGCTGACAGGGACCACGGAAACACCATATATTTT
D gene: -; CDR3 length: 14; V gene: TRBV2; J gene: TRBJ1-2; clone size: -; CDR3 protein: CASSALQKSYGYTF; CDR3 DNA: TGTGCCAGCAGTGCCCTACAGAAGTCCTATGGCTACACCTTC
D gene: TRBD1; CDR3 length: 11; V gene: TRBV27; J gene: TRBJ1-2; clone size: -; CDR3 protein: CASVGTGGYTF; CDR3 DNA: TGTGCCAGTGTAGGGACAGGGGGCTACACCTTC
D gene: -; CDR3 length: 16; V gene: TRBV2; J gene: TRBJ2-2; clone size: -; CDR3 protein: CASSGWPSPNTGELFF; CDR3 DNA: TGTGCCAGCTCTGGGTGGCCCTCCCCGAACACCGGGGAGCTGTTTTTT
D gene: TRBD2; CDR3 length: 15; V gene: TRBV27; J gene: TRBJ2-7; clone size: -; CDR3 protein: CASSSSGGAFNEQYF; CDR3 DNA: TGTGCCAGCAGTTCTAGCGGGGGGGCGTTCAACGAGCAGTACTTC
D gene: -; CDR3 length: 18; V gene: TRBV5-6; J gene: TRBJ1-2; clone size: -; CDR3 protein: CASSSTGGERIRAYGYTF; CDR3 DNA: TGTGCCAGCAGCTCTACCGGGGGGGAACGTATTAGGGCCTATGGCTACACCTTC
D gene: -; CDR3 length: 12; V gene: TRBV19; J gene: TRBJ1-1; clone size: -; CDR3 protein: CATNPGDTEAFF; CDR3 DNA: TGTGCCACGAACCCAGGGGATACTGAAGCTTTCTTT
D gene: -; CDR3 length: 12; V gene: TRBV5-1; J gene: TRBJ2-5; clone size: -; CDR3 protein: CASSLGLETQYF; CDR3 DNA: TGCGCCAGCAGCTTGGGTCTCGAGACCCAGTACTTC
D gene: TRBD1; CDR3 length: 16; V gene: TRBV7-9; J gene: TRBJ1-1; clone size: few; CDR3 protein: CASSGAGQGASFEAFF; CDR3 DNA: TGTGCCAGCAGCGGCGCCGGACAGGGGGCATCCTTTGAAGCTTTCTTT
D gene: TRBD1; CDR3 length: 15; V gene: TRBV30; J gene: TRBJ2-3; clone size: -; CDR3 protein: CAWSAGQGRTDTQYF; CDR3 DNA: TGTGCCTGGAGCGCGGGACAGGGAAGGACAGATACGCAGTATTTT
D gene: -; CDR3 length: 14; V gene: TRBV5-1; J gene: TRBJ1-2; clone size: -; CDR3 protein: CASSELRAREGYTF; CDR3 DNA: TGCGCCAGCAGCGAACTCAGGGCTCGGGAGGGCTACACCTTC
D gene: -; CDR3 length: 15; V gene: TRBV7-9; J gene: TRBJ1-6; clone size: medium-sized; CDR3 protein: CASSLGHTNNSPLHF; CDR3 DNA: TGTGCCAGCAGCTTAGGACACACAAATAATTCACCCCTCCACTTT
D gene: -; CDR3 length: 13; V gene: TRBV30; J gene: TRBJ2-5; clone size: -; CDR3 protein: CAWSVGVRETQYF; CDR3 DNA: TGTGCCTGGAGTGTAGGCGTAAGAGAGACCCAGTACTTC
D gene: -; CDR3 length: 14; V gene: TRBV5-4; J gene: TRBJ1-1; clone size: -; CDR3 protein: CASSPLGGNAEAFF; CDR3 DNA: TGTGCCAGCAGCCCACTCGGCGGGAACGCTGAAGCTTTCTTT
D gene: TRBD1; CDR3 length: 14; V gene: TRBV19; J gene: TRBJ1-6; clone size: -; CDR3 protein: CASSIGQGISPLHF; CDR3 DNA: TGTGCCAGTAGTATCGGACAGGGGATTTCACCCCTCCACTTT
D gene: -; CDR3 length: 11; V gene: TRBV9; J gene: TRBJ2-5; clone size: -; CDR3 protein: CASSVAETQYF; CDR3 DNA: TGTGCCAGCAGCGTAGCAGAGACCCAGTACTTC
D gene: -; CDR3 length: 14; V gene: TRBV7-8; J gene: TRBJ1-1; clone size: -; CDR3 protein: CASSLRGGITEAFF; CDR3 DNA: TGTGCCAGCAGCTTAAGGGGGGGCATAACTGAAGCTTTCTTT
D gene: -; CDR3 length: 14; V gene: TRBV7-9; J gene: TRBJ1-6; clone size: -; CDR3 protein: CASSLEVTNSPLHF; CDR3 DNA: TGTGCCAGCAGCTTAGAGGTTACTAATTCACCCCTCCACTTT
D gene: -; CDR3 length: 15; V gene: TRBV7-7; J gene: TRBJ1-1; clone size: -; CDR3 protein: CASSPLSGLSTEAFF; CDR3 DNA: TGTGCCAGCAGCCCCCTGTCCGGGTTGAGCACTGAAGCTTTCTTT
D gene: -; CDR3 length: 15; V gene: TRBV10-1; J gene: TRBJ2-7; clone size: -; CDR3 protein: CASSDPVTGRHEQYF; CDR3 DNA: TGCGCCAGCAGTGACCCTGTGACAGGGAGGCACGAGCAGTACTTC
D gene: -; CDR3 length: 15; V gene: TRBV19; J gene: TRBJ1-2; clone size: -; CDR3 protein: CASSARVWGHYGYTF; CDR3 DNA: TGTGCCAGTAGTGCACGGGTGTGGGGACACTATGGCTACACCTTC
D gene: -; CDR3 length: 15; V gene: TRBV4-1; J gene: TRBJ1-2; clone size: -; CDR3 protein: CASSPDTGAFYGYTF; CDR3 DNA: TGCGCCAGCAGCCCAGATACGGGGGCCTTCTATGGCTACACCTTC
D gene: -; CDR3 length: 15; V gene: TRBV7-9; J gene: TRBJ1-4; clone size: -; CDR3 protein: CASSLRAGKNEKLFF; CDR3 DNA: TGTGCCAGCAGCTTACGGGCAGGAAAAAATGAAAAACTGTTTTTT
D gene: TRBD2; CDR3 length: 16; V gene: TRBV6-6; J gene: TRBJ2-3; clone size: -; CDR3 protein: CASRGLAGSGTDTQYF; CDR3 DNA: TGTGCCAGCAGGGGCCTAGCGGGGTCGGGCACAGATACGCAGTATTTT
D gene: TRBD1; CDR3 length: 16; V gene: TRBV7-2; J gene: TRBJ1-3; clone size: -; CDR3 protein: CASSPIGTGYGNTIYF; CDR3 DNA: TGTGCCAGCAGCCCTATCGGGACAGGGTACGGAAACACCATATATTTT
D gene: TRBD1; CDR3 length: 15; V gene: TRBV14; J gene: TRBJ1-2; clone size: -; CDR3 protein: CASSQDSIRDRGYTF; CDR3 DNA: TGTGCCAGCAGCCAAGATAGCATCCGGGACAGAGGCTACACCTTC
D gene: -; CDR3 length: 14; V gene: TRBV5-4; J gene: TRBJ2-1; clone size: -; CDR3 protein: CASSLGGGYNEQFF; CDR3 DNA: TGTGCCAGCAGCTTGGGTGGAGGCTACAATGAGCAGTTCTTC
D gene: TRBD1; CDR3 length: 14; V gene: TRBV7-6; J gene: TRBJ2-3; clone size: -; CDR3 protein: CASSLTGGTDTQYF; CDR3 DNA: TGTGCCAGCAGCTTAACAGGGGGGACAGATACGCAGTATTTT
D gene: -; CDR3 length: 15; V gene: TRBV9; J gene: TRBJ1-3; clone size: -; CDR3 protein: CASSLQGVEGNTIYF; CDR3 DNA: TGTGCCAGCAGCCTACAGGGAGTTGAAGGAAACACCATATATTTT
D gene: -; CDR3 length: 15; V gene: TRBV30; J gene: TRBJ1-1; clone size: -; CDR3 protein: CAWSVLPGAGTEAFF; CDR3 DNA: TGTGCCTGGAGTGTACTGCCAGGGGCGGGCACTGAAGCTTTCTTT
D gene: -; CDR3 length: 13; V gene: TRBV10-3; J gene: TRBJ2-3; clone size: -; CDR3 protein: CAISESRGGTQYF; CDR3 DNA: TGTGCCATCAGTGAGTCGAGGGGGGGAACGCAGTATTTT
D gene: -; CDR3 length: 15; V gene: TRBV6-5; J gene: TRBJ1-1; clone size: -; CDR3 protein: CASSYTPGWGTEAFF; CDR3 DNA: TGTGCCAGCAGTTACACCCCAGGGTGGGGCACTGAAGCTTTCTTT
D gene: -; CDR3 length: 14; V gene: TRBV9; J gene: TRBJ1-1; clone size: -; CDR3 protein: CASSVGRGGAEAFF; CDR3 DNA: TGTGCCAGCAGCGTTGGAAGGGGAGGGGCTGAAGCTTTCTTT
D gene: TRBD1; CDR3 length: 15; V gene: TRBV6-1; J gene: TRBJ1-4; clone size: once; CDR3 protein: CASSVQGALWEKLFF; CDR3 DNA: TGTGCCAGCAGTGTTCAGGGGGCGCTTTGGGAAAAACTGTTTTTT
D gene: TRBD1; CDR3 length: 14; V gene: TRBV19; J gene: TRBJ1-5; clone size: -; CDR3 protein: CASRGTGQGQPQHF; CDR3 DNA: TGTGCCAGTAGGGGGACAGGGCAGGGTCAGCCCCAGCATTTT
D gene: TRBD1; CDR3 length: 20; V gene: TRBV9; J gene: TRBJ1-5; clone size: -; CDR3 protein: CASSVGFEGTGEYSNQPQHF; CDR3 DNA: TGTGCCAGCAGCGTAGGTTTTGAGGGGACAGGGGAATATAGCAATCAGCCCCAGCATTTT
D gene: TRBD2; CDR3 length: 16; V gene: TRBV10-2; J gene: TRBJ2-3; clone size: -; CDR3 protein: CASSEQRLAGPDTQYF; CDR3 DNA: TGCGCCAGCAGTGAGCAGAGACTAGCGGGGCCAGATACGCAGTATTTT
D gene: -; CDR3 length: 11; V gene: TRBV5-1; J gene: TRBJ1-1; clone size: -; CDR3 protein: CASSFNTEAFF; CDR3 DNA: TGCGCCAGCAGCTTTAACACTGAAGCTTTCTTT
D gene: -; CDR3 length: 15; V gene: TRBV5-1; J gene: TRBJ2-2; clone size: -; CDR3 protein: CASSRGQSNTGELFF; CDR3 DNA: TGCGCCAGCAGCCGCGGACAGTCGAACACCGGGGAGCTGTTTTTT
D gene: TRBD1; CDR3 length: 14; V gene: TRBV7-2; J gene: TRBJ2-7; clone size: -; CDR3 protein: CASSLQGAAHEQYF; CDR3 DNA: TGTGCCAGCAGCTTACAGGGGGCAGCCCACGAGCAGTACTTC
D gene: -; CDR3 length: 14; V gene: TRBV2; J gene: TRBJ2-2; clone size: -; CDR3 protein: CASHLGASGGELFF; CDR3 DNA: TGTGCCAGCCACCTGGGGGCCTCGGGCGGGGAGCTGTTTTTT
D gene: TRBD1; CDR3 length: 15; V gene: TRBV6-1; J gene: TRBJ1-5; clone size: -; CDR3 protein: CASRSYGQGAQPQHF; CDR3 DNA: TGTGCCAGCAGATCCTATGGACAGGGGGCTCAGCCCCAGCATTTT
D gene: -; CDR3 length: 14; V gene: TRBV7-9; J gene: TRBJ2-7; clone size: -; CDR3 protein: CASSLGGASYEQYF; CDR3 DNA: TGTGCCAGCAGCTTAGGGGGGGCCTCCTACGAGCAGTACTTC
D gene: TRBD1; CDR3 length: 15; V gene: TRBV11-2; J gene: TRBJ2-7; clone size: once; CDR3 protein: CASSDKAGTGFEQYF; CDR3 DNA: TGTGCCAGCAGCGACAAGGCCGGGACAGGGTTCGAGCAGTACTTC
D gene: -; CDR3 length: 15; V gene: TRBV6-5; J gene: TRBJ1-2; clone size: -; CDR3 protein: CASSSTGGPNYGYTF; CDR3 DNA: TGTGCCAGCAGTTCCACGGGGGGCCCCAACTATGGCTACACCTTC
D gene: TRBD1; CDR3 length: 13; V gene: TRBV6-6; J gene: TRBJ1-2; clone size: -; CDR3 protein: CASSQTGNYGYTF; CDR3 DNA: TGTGCCAGCAGTCAGACAGGGAACTATGGCTACACCTTC
D gene: -; CDR3 length: 12; V gene: TRBV13; J gene: TRBJ1-6; clone size: -; CDR3 protein: CASSQTVSPLHF; CDR3 DNA: TGTGCCAGCAGCCAAACAGTGTCGCCCCTCCACTTT
D gene: TRBD1; CDR3 length: 15; V gene: TRBV7-8; J gene: TRBJ1-6; clone size: -; CDR3 protein: CASSQRQGGDSPLHF; CDR3 DNA: TGTGCCAGCAGCCAACGACAGGGTGGTGATTCACCCCTCCACTTT